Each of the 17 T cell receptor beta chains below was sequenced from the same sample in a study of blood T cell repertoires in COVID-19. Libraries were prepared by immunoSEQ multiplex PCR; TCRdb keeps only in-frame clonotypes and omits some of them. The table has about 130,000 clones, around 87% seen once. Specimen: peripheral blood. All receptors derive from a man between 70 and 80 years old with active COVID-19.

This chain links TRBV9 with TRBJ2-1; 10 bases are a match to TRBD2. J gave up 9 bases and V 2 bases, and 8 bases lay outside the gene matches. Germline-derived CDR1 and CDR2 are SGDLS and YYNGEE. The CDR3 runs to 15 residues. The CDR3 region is CASSVSLAGVSEQFF. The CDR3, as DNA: TGTGCCAGCAGCGTTTCTCTAGCGGGAGTCTCTGAGCAGTTCTTC.

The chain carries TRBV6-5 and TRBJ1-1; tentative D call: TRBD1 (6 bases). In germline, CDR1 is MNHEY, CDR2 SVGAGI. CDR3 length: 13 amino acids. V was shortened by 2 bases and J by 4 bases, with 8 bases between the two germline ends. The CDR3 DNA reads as TGTGCCAGCAGTTACAGGGGGAGCACTGAAGCTTTCTTT. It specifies CASSYRGSTEAFF.

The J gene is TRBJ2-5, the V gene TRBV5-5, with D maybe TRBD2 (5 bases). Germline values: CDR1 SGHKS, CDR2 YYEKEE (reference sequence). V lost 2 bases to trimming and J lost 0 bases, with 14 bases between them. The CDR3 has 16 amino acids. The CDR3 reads CASSLKGTGYQETQYF. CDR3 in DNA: TGTGCCAGCAGCTTAAAGGGAACGGGGTACCAAGAGACCCAGTACTTC.

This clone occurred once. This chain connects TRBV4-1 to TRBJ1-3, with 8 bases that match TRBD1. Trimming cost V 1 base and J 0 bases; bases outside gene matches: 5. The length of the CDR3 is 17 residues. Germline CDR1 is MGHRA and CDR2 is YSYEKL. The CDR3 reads CASSQADRASSGNTIYF. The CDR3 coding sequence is TGCGCCAGCAGCCAAGCGGACAGGGCCTCCTCTGGAAACACCATATATTTT.

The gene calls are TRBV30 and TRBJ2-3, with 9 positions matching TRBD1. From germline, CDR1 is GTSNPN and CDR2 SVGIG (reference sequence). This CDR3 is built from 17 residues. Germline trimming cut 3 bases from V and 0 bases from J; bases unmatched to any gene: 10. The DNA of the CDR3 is TGTGCCTGGAGCAGGGGGTGGGGACAGGGAAGCACAGATACGCAGTATTTT. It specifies CAWSRGWGQGSTDTQYF.

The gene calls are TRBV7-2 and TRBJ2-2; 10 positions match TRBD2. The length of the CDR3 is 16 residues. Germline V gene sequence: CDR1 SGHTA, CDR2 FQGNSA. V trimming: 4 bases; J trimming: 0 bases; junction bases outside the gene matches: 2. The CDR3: CASSSTSGANTGELFF. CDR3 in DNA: TGTGCCAGCAGCTCCACTAGCGGGGCGAACACCGGGGAGCTGTTTTTT.

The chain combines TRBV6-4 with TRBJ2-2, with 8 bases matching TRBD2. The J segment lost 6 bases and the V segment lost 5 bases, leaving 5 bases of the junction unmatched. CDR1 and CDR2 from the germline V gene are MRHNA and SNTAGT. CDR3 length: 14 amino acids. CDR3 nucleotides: TGTGCCAGCAGTAAGCGGGAGTGGTCCGGGGAGCTGTTTTTT. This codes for CASSKREWSGELFF.

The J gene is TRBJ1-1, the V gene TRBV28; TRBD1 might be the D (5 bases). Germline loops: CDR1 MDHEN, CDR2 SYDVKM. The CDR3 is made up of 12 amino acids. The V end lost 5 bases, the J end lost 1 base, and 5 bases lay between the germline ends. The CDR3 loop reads CASSRGNTEAFF. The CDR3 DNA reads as TGTGCCAGCAGTAGGGGGAACACTGAAGCTTTCTTT. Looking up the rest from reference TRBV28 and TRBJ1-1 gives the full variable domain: DVKVTQSSRYLVKRTGEKVFLECVQDMDHENMFWYRQDPGLGLRLIYFSYDVKMKEKGDIPEGYSVSREKKERFSLILESASTNQTSMYLCASSRGNTEAFFGQGTRLTVV.

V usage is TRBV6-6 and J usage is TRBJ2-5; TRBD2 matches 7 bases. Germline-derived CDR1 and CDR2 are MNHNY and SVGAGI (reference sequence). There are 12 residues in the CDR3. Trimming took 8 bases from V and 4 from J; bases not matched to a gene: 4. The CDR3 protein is CASGEGGETQYF. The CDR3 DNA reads TGTGCCAGCGGGGAGGGCGGAGAGACCCAGTACTTC.

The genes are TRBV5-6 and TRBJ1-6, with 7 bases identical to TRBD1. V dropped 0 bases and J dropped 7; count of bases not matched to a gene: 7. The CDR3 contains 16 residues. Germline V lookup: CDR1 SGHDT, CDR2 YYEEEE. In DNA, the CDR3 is TGTGCCAGCAGCTTGGACAGGGGCCTGGGGAATTCACCCCTCCACTTT. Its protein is CASSLDRGLGNSPLHF.

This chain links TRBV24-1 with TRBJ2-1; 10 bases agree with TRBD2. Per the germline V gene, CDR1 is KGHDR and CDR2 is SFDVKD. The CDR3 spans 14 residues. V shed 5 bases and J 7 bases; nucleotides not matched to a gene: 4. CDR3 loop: CATSASGSLNEQFF. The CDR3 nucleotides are TGTGCCACCAGTGCTAGCGGGAGTTTGAATGAGCAGTTCTTC.

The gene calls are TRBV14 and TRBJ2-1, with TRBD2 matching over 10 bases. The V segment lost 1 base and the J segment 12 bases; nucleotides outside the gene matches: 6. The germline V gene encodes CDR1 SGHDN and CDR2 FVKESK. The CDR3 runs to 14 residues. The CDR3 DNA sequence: TGTGCCAGCAGCCAAGGAGGAGCGGGAGGGATGCAGTTCTTC. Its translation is CASSQGGAGGMQFF.

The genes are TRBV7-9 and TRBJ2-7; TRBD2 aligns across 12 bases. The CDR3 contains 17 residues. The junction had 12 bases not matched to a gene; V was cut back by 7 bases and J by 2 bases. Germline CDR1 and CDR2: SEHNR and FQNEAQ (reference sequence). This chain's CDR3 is CASTLGQGLAGTYEQYF. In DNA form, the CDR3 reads TGTGCCAGCACCTTGGGGCAAGGACTAGCGGGAACCTACGAGCAGTACTTC.

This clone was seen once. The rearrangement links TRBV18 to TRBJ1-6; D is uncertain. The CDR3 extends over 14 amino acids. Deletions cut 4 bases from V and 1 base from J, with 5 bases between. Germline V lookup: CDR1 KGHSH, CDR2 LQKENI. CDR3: CASSQRSYNSPLHF. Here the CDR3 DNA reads TGTGCCAGCTCACAACGGTCCTATAATTCACCCCTCCACTTT.

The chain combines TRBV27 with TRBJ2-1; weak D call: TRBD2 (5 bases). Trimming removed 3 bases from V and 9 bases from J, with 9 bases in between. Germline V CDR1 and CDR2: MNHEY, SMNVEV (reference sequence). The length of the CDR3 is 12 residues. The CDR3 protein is CASSFPAGEQFF. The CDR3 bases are TGTGCCAGCAGTTTCCCTGCGGGTGAGCAGTTCTTC.

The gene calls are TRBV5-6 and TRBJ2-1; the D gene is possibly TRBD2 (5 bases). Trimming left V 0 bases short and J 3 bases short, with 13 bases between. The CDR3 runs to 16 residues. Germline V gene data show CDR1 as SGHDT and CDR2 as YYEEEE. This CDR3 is CASSLAVSGRYNEQFF. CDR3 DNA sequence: TGTGCCAGCAGCTTGGCCGTGAGCGGACGCTACAATGAGCAGTTCTTC.

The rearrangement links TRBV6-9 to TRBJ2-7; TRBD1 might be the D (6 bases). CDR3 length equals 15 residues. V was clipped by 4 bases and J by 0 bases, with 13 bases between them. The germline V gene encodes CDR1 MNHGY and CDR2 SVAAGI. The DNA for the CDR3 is TGTGCCAGCAGTTCCCCGACAGGATACTCCTACGAGCAGTACTTC. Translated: CASSSPTGYSYEQYF.